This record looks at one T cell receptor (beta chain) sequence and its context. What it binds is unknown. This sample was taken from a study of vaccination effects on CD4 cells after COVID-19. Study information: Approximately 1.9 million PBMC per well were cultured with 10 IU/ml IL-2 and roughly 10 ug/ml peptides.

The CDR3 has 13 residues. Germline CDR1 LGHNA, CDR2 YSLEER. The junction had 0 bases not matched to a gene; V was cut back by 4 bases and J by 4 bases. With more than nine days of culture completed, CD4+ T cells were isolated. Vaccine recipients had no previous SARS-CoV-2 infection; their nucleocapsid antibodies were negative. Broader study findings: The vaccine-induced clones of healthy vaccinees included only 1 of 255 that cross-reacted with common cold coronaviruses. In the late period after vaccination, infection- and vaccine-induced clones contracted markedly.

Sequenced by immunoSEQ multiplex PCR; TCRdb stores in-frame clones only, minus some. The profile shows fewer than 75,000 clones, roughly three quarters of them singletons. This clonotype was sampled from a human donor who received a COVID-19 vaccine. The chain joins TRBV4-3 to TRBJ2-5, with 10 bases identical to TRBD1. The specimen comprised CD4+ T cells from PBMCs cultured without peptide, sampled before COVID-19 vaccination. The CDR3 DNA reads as TGCGCCAGCAGCCGGGACAGGGGAGAGACCCAGTACTTC. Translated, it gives CASSRDRGETQYF.